This TCR beta chain appears in the sequencing data of a study of CD8+ T cells in alopecia areata (dated by TCRdb to 2017 to 2018). Regarding the research as a whole: Treated patients were enrolled in an open-label pilot trial of oral tofacitinib at 5 to 10 mg twice daily for moderate-to-severe alopecia areata. Patients stayed on tofacitinib for 6 to 18 months and then had 6 months of follow-up off drug so that delayed response and recurrence could be assessed. The SALT score, which quantifies the percentage of affected scalp surface area, was used to measure disease severity in treated patients. The study used high-throughput TCRbeta sequencing to examine T cell clonal expansion in alopecia areata, in both the C3H/HeJ mouse model and human patients. Human TCRbeta sequencing covered scalp tissue and sorted CD4+ and CD8+ peripheral blood T cells from patchy and totalis/universalis alopecia areata patients and healthy controls. Tofacitinib-treated patients had biopsies at baseline and at 4 and 24 weeks of treatment, with a later scalp biopsy in several patients. Clonality in the scalp was compared among normal scalp (n=4), patchy alopecia areata scalp (n=8), and alopecia totalis/universalis scalp (n=8). The RNA source kit depended on sample type: the PAXgene miRNA kit for fixed scalp, the miRNeasy kit for PBMCs, and the RNeasy kit for mouse skin. TCRbeta CDR3 regions were amplified by immunoSEQ multiplex PCR with 35 Vbeta forward and 13 Jbeta reverse primers. Summary of the overall study and its limitations: The treated cohort was small, with a single nonresponder, so links between baseline CD8+ expansion and response need larger studies. Compared with mice, TCR sequences shared between patients were less clear, possibly partly because of HLA diversity across the patient population. Many expanded lesional clones persisted in scalp and blood during tofacitinib treatment, which may partly explain relapse after stopping treatment. Resident alphabeta T cells in normal human skin are also sequenced, complicating scalp TCR repertoire analysis, unlike mouse skin dominated by gammadelta T cells. Lesional scalp, especially in alopecia totalis/universalis, showed higher clonality and more expanded CD8+ clones than normal scalp, suggesting antigenic drive. With tofacitinib, both scalp clonality and the number of expanded CD8+ clones among the top 100 scalp clones went down significantly.

A word on this clone: What antigen it recognizes has not been identified. Per-base qualities were not stored, and no clone one base away is much larger.

The CDR3 numbers 16 residues from cysteine through phenylalanine. CDR3 DNA only is kept here, 48 bases in frame from base 1. At the junction V is shortened by 5 bases and J by 3 bases, with 14 bases in between. The germline V gene (reference sequence) supplies CDR1 LNHDA and CDR2 SQIVND. To prepare the library, the immunoSEQ multiplex PCR assay was applied. For TCR sequencing, RNA was extracted from every sample and reverse transcribed into cDNA to serve as template. SuperScript III was used for first-strand cDNA synthesis, primed with a 2:1 mix of oligo-dT and random hexamers. Amplification bias was assessed with a synthetic immune receptor repertoire, and residual bias was removed computationally. Concerning the study's data processing: Raw reads were preprocessed for error removal, and CDR3 was defined according to IMGT conventions as running from the conserved cysteine to phenylalanine. Clonality was computed as 1 minus the Shannon entropy, with the entropy normalized by log2 of the number of productive unique TCRs. Whether each scalp clone was CD4 or CD8 was inferred by checking scalp TCRbeta sequences against the CD4 and CD8 repertoires from sorted blood. TCRdb retrieved this table from immuneACCESS and kept in-frame rearrangements only. Not all clones are present; in checked studies, unresolved V genes account for under half, and no reason is known for the remainder. V and J calls and clone size come straight from that table; D and trimming were deduced from the DNA. Here the sample has 110,000 or so clones; roughly 50% occur a single time. The top ten constitute roughly 3.5% of the sample.

The sample's time point label is to be understood as: 24 weeks on oral tofacitinib. The treatment or condition label here, explained by the study, means: oral pan-JAK inhibitor, 5-10 mg twice daily. Lesional scalp punch biopsies and peripheral blood were obtained from alopecia areata patients. PBMCs were isolated by density centrifugation and stained for CD3, CD4 and CD8, after which CD4+ and CD8+ T cells were sorted on a FACSAria. This receptor chain uses TRBV19 and TRBJ2-6, with the D gene not clear enough to name. This clonotype was obtained from a human donor with alopecia areata. Sequences were derived from CD4+ T cells sorted from blood, sampled at week 24, from a patient treated with tofacitinib. The CDR3 corresponds to CASSATWGIGANVLTF. The DNA sequence is given as TGTGCCAGTAGTGCCACCTGGGGTATTGGGGCCAACGTCCTGACTTTC.